A single sample is the source of the 18 T cell receptor beta chains below, sequenced in a study of CD8+ T cells in alopecia areata. Treatment: oral pan-JAK inhibitor, 5-10 mg twice daily. Reverse transcription of extracted RNA yielded cDNA, which provided the sequencing template. The data were produced by immunoSEQ multiplex PCR, yet TCRdb's version contains in-frame clones alone and is incomplete. The repertoire holds tens of thousands of clones, with just over 70% as singletons. Sequenced here: CD8+ T cells sorted from blood, sampled at week 44, from a patient treated with tofacitinib. All receptors come from a human donor with alopecia areata.

In this sample, this clone turned up once. The rearrangement uses TRBV6-6 and TRBJ1-1; 9 nucleotides agree with TRBD1. The ends lost 4 bases at V and 2 bases at J; junction bases unmatched: 8. CDR3 size: 16 residues. Germline V gene sequence: CDR1 MNHNY, CDR2 SVGAGI (reference sequence). This chain's CDR3 is CASSSDRGILNTEAFF. The DNA for the CDR3 is TGTGCCAGCAGTTCGGACAGGGGAATTTTAAACACTGAAGCTTTCTTT.

The chain recombines TRBV2 with TRBJ1-5; D is perhaps TRBD1 (5 bases). Looked up from germline, CDR1 is SNHLY and CDR2 is FYNNEI. The CDR3 totals 14 residues. V was shortened by 4 bases and J by 1 base, with 8 bases between the two germline ends. Here the CDR3 reads CASSAGISNQPQHF. The CDR3 DNA reads TGTGCCAGCAGTGCAGGGATAAGCAATCAGCCCCAGCATTTT.

Comments on this clone: This CDR3 fails to terminate in the conserved phenylalanine or tryptophan, so it likely reflects a read error. The DNA is omitted, as the CDR3 cannot be located on it reliably, and the CDR3 follows TCRdb's listing. The chain carries TRBV29-1 and TRBJ1-2; TRBD1 reflects the table's D call only, with no check against the DNA. The CDR3 has 10 residues if both end residues are counted. Per the germline V gene, CDR1 is SQVTM and CDR2 is ANQGSEA. The CDR3 region is CRTQGADPSL.

The chain links TRBV11-2 to TRBJ2-3; 11 bases align to TRBD2. The germline V gene encodes CDR1 SGHAT and CDR2 FQNNGV. The J segment lost 3 bases and the V segment lost 5 bases, leaving 7 bases of the junction unmatched. The CDR3 length is 16 residues. The CDR3 sequence is CASSPLPSGGTDTQYF. CDR3 bases: TGTGCCAGCAGCCCCCTCCCTAGCGGGGGGACAGATACGCAGTATTTT.

The chain joins TRBV27 to TRBJ2-7; 7 bases are a match to TRBD1. The CDR3 is 16 amino acids. V was pared by 3 bases and J by 1 base, with 9 bases of the junction left unmatched. The germline gives CDR1 MNHEY, CDR2 SMNVEV (reference sequence). The CDR3 spells CASSFSTGTVSYEQYF. The CDR3 DNA reads TGTGCCAGCAGTTTCTCAACCGGGACAGTTTCCTACGAGCAGTACTTC.

This clone was recorded a few times. This sequence joins TRBV2 and TRBJ1-1, with D perhaps matching TRBD1 (6 bases). Trimming took off 8 bases at V and 4 bases at J, with 17 bases between the two ends. Germline V lookup: CDR1 SNHLY, CDR2 FYNNEI. The CDR3 covers 14 residues. CDR3 DNA sequence: TGTGCCAGCGGGACACCACTGGGAACCACTGAAGCTTTCTTT. Translation gives CASGTPLGTTEAFF.

The chain's CDR3 is CASSIRGGIEQFF. The CDR3 DNA reads TGTGCCAGTAGTATACGGGGGGGCATCGAGCAGTTCTTC. This sequence joins TRBV19 and TRBJ2-1, with 8 bases that match TRBD2. The V gene end was trimmed by 2 bases and the J gene end by 10 bases; junction bases not matched to a gene: 4. This CDR3 spans 13 amino acids. Germline V gene lookup returns CDR1 LNHDA and CDR2 SQIVND (reference sequence).

This clone was counted a few times. The V call is TRBV7-9, the J call TRBJ1-2; TRBD1 matches at 8 bases. J was trimmed by 8 bases and V by 5 bases; bases with no gene match: 4. The CDR3 is 12 residues long. Germline V gene data show CDR1 as SEHNR and CDR2 as FQNEAQ (reference sequence). As DNA, the CDR3 is TGTGCCAGCAGCCAGGGGGCGCGAGGCTACACCTTC. Translation gives CASSQGARGYTF.

This clone has a single count. The CDR3 reads CASSVGQSSGANVLTF. The DNA of the CDR3 is TGCGCCAGCAGCGTGGGGCAATCCTCTGGGGCCAACGTCCTGACTTTC. This rearrangement joins TRBV5-1 to TRBJ2-6, with D possibly being TRBD1 (5 bases). Looked up from germline, CDR1 is SGHRS and CDR2 is YFSETQ. CDR3 size: 16 residues. V was trimmed by 4 bases and J by 0 bases, leaving 11 bases between them.

The rearrangement links TRBV7-3 to TRBJ2-5; 9 bases are shared with TRBD1. The V gene end was trimmed by 5 bases and the J gene end by 4 bases; junction bases not matched to a gene: 8. The CDR3 spans 15 residues. Germline V gene sequence: CDR1 SGHTA, CDR2 FQGTGA. In DNA, the CDR3 is TGTGCCAGCAGCCCCACAGGGGGCATGGGAGAGACCCAGTACTTC. It specifies CASSPTGGMGETQYF.

This clone was seen a handful of times. V gene TRBV9 combines with J gene TRBJ2-3, with 9 bases aligning to TRBD2. This CDR3 has 16 amino acids. The J segment lost 6 bases and the V segment lost 7 bases, leaving 15 bases of the junction unmatched. CDR1 and CDR2 (germline): SGDLS, YYNGEE. Here the CDR3 reads CASRSAGASGKDTQYF. DNA of the CDR3: TGTGCCAGCCGATCGGCCGGGGCTAGCGGGAAGGATACGCAGTATTTT.

V gene TRBV5-1 combines with J gene TRBJ2-2; D is possibly TRBD1 (6 bases). Germline assignment: CDR1 SGHRS and CDR2 YFSETQ. V lost 0 bases to trimming and J lost 4 bases, with 16 bases between them. The CDR3 loop spans 17 amino acids. The CDR3 DNA reads TGCGCCAGCAGCTTGGCCGGAAACAGGGTAGTCACCGGGGAGCTGTTTTTT. It specifies CASSLAGNRVVTGELFF. Full variable domain (remainder filled in from reference TRBV5-1 and TRBJ2-2): KAGVTQTPRYLIKTRGQQVTLSCSPISGHRSVSWYQQTPGQGLQFLFEYFSETQRNKGNFPGRFSGRQFSNSRSEMNVSTLELGDSALYLCASSLAGNRVVTGELFFGEGSRLTVL.

The rearrangement uses TRBV27 and TRBJ1-1, with 9 bases aligning to TRBD1. J gave up 1 base and V 7 bases, and 4 bases lay outside the gene matches. This CDR3 has 14 residues. Germline V gene data show CDR1 as MNHEY and CDR2 as SMNVEV (reference sequence). CDR3 DNA: TGTGCCAGCACCCGGACAGGGGAGAACACTGAAGCTTTCTTT. Its protein is CASTRTGENTEAFF.

The V gene is TRBV11-2, the J gene TRBJ2-3, with D perhaps matching TRBD2 (5 bases). CDR1 is SGHAT and CDR2 is FQNNGV in the germline V gene. V lost 5 bases and J 6 bases, leaving 18 bases between the germline ends. This CDR3 spans 15 amino acids. CDR3 sequence reads: CASSPEGSGRDTQYF. CDR3 DNA: TGTGCCAGCAGCCCCGAGGGCTCCGGTCGGGATACGCAGTATTTT.

The J gene is TRBJ1-3, the V gene TRBV5-6; D is possibly TRBD1 (6 bases). CDR3 length: 14 amino acids. CDR1 and CDR2 from the germline V gene are SGHDT and YYEEEE. V lost 0 bases and J lost 2, with 6 bases in between. The chain's CDR3 is CASSLDRAGNTIYF. CDR3 DNA sequence: TGTGCCAGCAGCTTGGACAGGGCTGGAAACACCATATATTTT.

The chain couples TRBV14 to TRBJ1-2; 8 positions agree with TRBD1. Per the germline V gene, CDR1 is SGHDN and CDR2 is FVKESK. This CDR3 comprises 14 residues. With 3 bases clipped from V and 6 bases from J, the junction kept 6 bases outside the gene matches. For the CDR3, the DNA is TGTGCCAGCAGCCAGGCAGGACAGGGCGATGGCTACACCTTC. Its protein product is CASSQAGQGDGYTF.

The genes are TRBV29-1 and TRBJ1-1, with D unclear. Deletions cut 4 bases from V and 2 bases from J, with 5 bases between. The CDR3 spans 11 residues. Germline V gene data show CDR1 as SQVTM and CDR2 as ANQGSEA. The CDR3 DNA follows: TGCAGCGTTGTTGGTAACACTGAAGCTTTCTTT. This codes for CSVVGNTEAFF.

CDR3 sequence reads: CASTLTGTGELGYTF. In DNA form, the CDR3 reads TGTGCCAGCACCCTAACCGGGACAGGGGAATTGGGCTACACCTTC. The chain combines TRBV27 with TRBJ1-2; TRBD1 matches 10 bases. The V segment lost 7 bases and the J segment 8 bases; nucleotides outside the gene matches: 13. Per the germline V gene, CDR1 is MNHEY and CDR2 is SMNVEV (reference sequence). This CDR3 is 15 amino acids long.